The 25 T cell receptor beta chains reported below all come from one sample, sequenced in a study of blood T cell repertoires in COVID-19. Measured with immunoSEQ multiplex PCR; TCRdb has only the in-frame clones, and not every one. The table has 150,000 to 180,000 clones, 70% to 85% seen once. The sample taken for sequencing was peripheral blood. The receptors come from a woman aged 55-75 years with acute or convalescent COVID-19.

The chain recombines TRBV5-1 with TRBJ1-1; D is perhaps TRBD1 (6 bases). Germline V lookup: CDR1 SGHRS, CDR2 YFSETQ. Trimming left V 4 bases short and J 3 bases short, with 13 bases between. The CDR3 sequence is 14 residues long. CDR3 loop: CASSPGHRDTEAFF. CDR3 nucleotides: TGCGCCAGCAGCCCGGGACACAGGGACACTGAAGCTTTCTTT.

The chain combines TRBV19 with TRBJ2-1, with D perhaps TRBD1 (6 bases). V lost 6 bases and J lost 1, with 13 bases in between. CDR3 length: 15 amino acids. The germline V gene encodes CDR1 LNHDA and CDR2 SQIVND (reference sequence). The CDR3 DNA is TGTGCCAGTAGCCAAGGGGGTTATTCCTACAATGAGCAGTTCTTC. As protein: CASSQGGYSYNEQFF. The whole variable domain, filled in from reference TRBV19 and TRBJ2-1, reads DGGITQSPKYLFRKEGQNVTLSCEQNLNHDAMYWYRQDPGQGLRLIYYSQIVNDFQKGDIAEGYSVSREKKESFPLTVTSAQKNPTAFYLCASSQGGYSYNEQFFGPGTRLTVL.

This clone came up many times. The chain links TRBV7-9 to TRBJ2-1; 9 nucleotides match TRBD1. The CDR3 covers 16 residues. With 2 bases clipped from V and 3 bases from J, the junction kept 5 bases outside the gene matches. CDR1 is SEHNR, CDR2 FQNEAQ, per germline (reference sequence). This CDR3 reads CASSLLDRGGYNEQFF. The CDR3 nucleotides read TGTGCCAGCAGCTTATTGGACAGGGGAGGCTACAATGAGCAGTTCTTC.

J is TRBJ2-3 and V is TRBV11-1; no definite D call. This CDR3 is built from 13 residues. V dropped 5 bases and J dropped 6 bases, with 12 bases sitting between them. In germline, CDR1 is SGHAT, CDR2 FQDESV (reference sequence). The CDR3 DNA is TGTGCCAGCAGCCAATCCCCACGGGATACGCAGTATTTT. Its translation is CASSQSPRDTQYF. Combining the CDR3 with reference TRBV11-1 and TRBJ2-3 gives the whole variable domain EAEVAQSPRYKITEKSQAVAFWCDPISGHATLYWYRQILGQGPELLVQFQDESVVDDSQLPKDRFSAERLKGVDSTLKIQPAELGDSAMYLCASSQSPRDTQYFGPGTRLTVL.

This chain uses TRBV14 with TRBJ2-7, with 8 bases matching TRBD2. This CDR3 has 16 amino acids. CDR1 is SGHDN and CDR2 is FVKESK in the germline V gene. The V gene end was trimmed by 4 bases and the J gene end by 6 bases; junction bases not matched to a gene: 14. Here the CDR3 DNA reads TGTGCCAGCAGCCCGACTCGGGTGCGCGGGGGGAGCGAGCAGTACGTC. Translated: CASSPTRVRGGSEQYV.

The chain links TRBV19 to TRBJ1-2; 8 nucleotides agree with TRBD1. V was clipped by 4 bases and J by 2 bases; unmatched bases: 9. The CDR3 covers 16 residues. Germline loops: CDR1 LNHDA, CDR2 SQIVND (reference sequence). CDR3 nucleotide sequence: TGTGCCAGTAGTACTAGAGGACAGGGATACAACTATGGCTACACCTTC. Protein sequence: CASSTRGQGYNYGYTF.

The chain links TRBV7-3 to TRBJ1-1, with D possibly TRBD1 on 5 matching bases. V lost 5 bases, J lost 4 bases, and 14 bases lay in between. Germline V gene data show CDR1 as SGHTA and CDR2 as FQGTGA. The CDR3 sequence is 14 residues long. CDR3 DNA: TGTGCCAGCAGCCCCTCCTCGGGGGGCACTGAAGCTTTCTTT. Its protein product is CASSPSSGGTEAFF.

A single count supports this clone. The V call is TRBV9, the J call TRBJ2-2; no clear D. Trimming took off 7 bases at V and 5 bases at J, with 12 bases between the two ends. Germline loops: CDR1 SGDLS, CDR2 YYNGEE. This CDR3 comprises 13 residues. Here the CDR3 reads CASAPYETGELFF. Written as DNA, the CDR3 is TGTGCCAGCGCCCCATATGAGACCGGGGAGCTGTTTTTT.

J is TRBJ1-2 and V is TRBV29-1, with TRBD1 as a possible D gene (5 bases). Per the germline V gene, CDR1 is SQVTM and CDR2 is ANQGSEA. The CDR3 runs 12 residues. V was cut by 2 bases and J by 4 bases, with 8 bases left in between. The DNA of the CDR3 is TGCAGCGTTGAACGGGGGGGCTATGGCTACACCTTC. Its translation: CSVERGGYGYTF.

The chain links TRBV7-9 to TRBJ2-5, with a tentative D call TRBD1 (7 bases). The length of the CDR3 is 15 residues. The germline CDR1 and CDR2 sequences are SEHNR and FQNEAQ (reference sequence). V was clipped by 5 bases and J by 5 bases, with 18 bases between them. The DNA of the CDR3 is TGTGCCAGCAGCCACAGACAGGGAGGTCGGGAGACCCAGTACTTC. Its protein product is CASSHRQGGRETQYF.

This rearrangement joins TRBV2 to TRBJ2-5, with TRBD2 identical over 15 bases. The germline V gene has CDR1 SNHLY and CDR2 FYNNEI. CDR3 size: 16 residues. V dropped 5 bases and J dropped 5; count of bases not matched to a gene: 6. The DNA of the CDR3 is TGTGCCAGCAGTTCCCCTGGACTAGCGGGGGGGGAGACCCAGTACTTC. Translating it yields CASSSPGLAGGETQYF.

This clone was observed a few times. The V call is TRBV29-1, the J call TRBJ1-5; TRBD1 aligns across 8 bases. V lost 6 bases to trimming and J lost 6 bases; unmatched junction nucleotides: 7. The CDR3 runs 13 residues. Germline values: CDR1 SQVTM, CDR2 ANQGSEA. The CDR3 DNA reads as TGCAGCGTGGGGGACAGGCTAGGTCAGCCCCAGCATTTT. Translation gives CSVGDRLGQPQHF. The variable domain in full, with the rest retrieved from reference TRBV29-1 and TRBJ1-5, is SAVISQKPSRDICQRGTSLTIQCQVDSQVTMMFWYRQQPGQSLTLIATANQGSEATYESGFVIDKFPISRPNLTFSTLTVSNMSPEDSSIYLCSVGDRLGQPQHFGDGTRLSIL.

This clone was seen only a few times. The chain uses TRBV6-5 and TRBJ1-3; no reliable D call. The germline V gene encodes CDR1 MNHEY and CDR2 SVGAGI. This CDR3 contains 12 residues. V shed 6 bases and J shed 2 bases, with 5 bases lying between them. The CDR3 sequence: CASRTTGNTIYF. The CDR3 region has the DNA TGTGCCAGCAGGACTACTGGAAACACCATATATTTT.

The chain uses TRBV7-3 and TRBJ2-2, with TRBD1 identical over 8 bases. The CDR3 is made up of 17 amino acids. Germline trimming cut 3 bases from V and 1 base from J; bases unmatched to any gene: 7. Germline lookup yields CDR1 SGHTA and CDR2 FQGTGA. The CDR3 protein is CASSFYTDRVNTGELFF. The CDR3 DNA follows: TGTGCCAGCAGCTTCTATACGGACAGGGTGAACACCGGGGAGCTGTTTTTT.

This chain joins TRBV29-1 and TRBJ1-1; 9 bases are shared with TRBD1. CDR3 size: 14 residues. With 7 bases clipped from V and 0 bases from J, the junction kept 6 bases outside the gene matches. Germline V gene sequence: CDR1 SQVTM, CDR2 ANQGSEA. This CDR3 is CSGGQGRVNTEAFF. The CDR3 DNA sequence: TGCAGCGGAGGACAGGGGAGGGTGAACACTGAAGCTTTCTTT. The full variable domain, rest sourced from reference TRBV29-1 and TRBJ1-1, is SAVISQKPSRDICQRGTSLTIQCQVDSQVTMMFWYRQQPGQSLTLIATANQGSEATYESGFVIDKFPISRPNLTFSTLTVSNMSPEDSSIYLCSGGQGRVNTEAFFGQGTRLTVV.

CDR3 sequence reads: CASRSQGLDYGYTF. CDR3 sequence (DNA): TGTGCCAGCCGCTCTCAGGGGTTGGACTATGGCTACACCTTC. J is TRBJ1-2 and V is TRBV5-6; D is possibly TRBD1 (6 bases). CDR1 SGHDT and CDR2 YYEEEE come from the germline V gene. Trimming cost V 7 bases and J 3 bases, with 16 bases left between them. The CDR3 consists of 14 residues. The full variable domain, with the rest looked up from reference TRBV5-6 and TRBJ1-2, is DAGVTQSPTHLIKTRGQQVTLRCSPKSGHDTVSWYQQALGQGPQFIFQYYEEEERQRGNFPDRFSGHQFPNYSSELNVNALLLGDSALYLCASRSQGLDYGYTFGSGTRLTVV.

To note about this clone: Additional DNA sequences in this sample encode the identical CDR3. The chain recombines TRBV2 with TRBJ1-5; D not certain. The germline V and J ends were trimmed by 3 bases and 2 bases, with 8 bases remaining between them. The CDR3 is 14 residues long. CDR1 and CDR2 from the germline V gene are SNHLY and FYNNEI. CDR3 sequence reads: CASSDLSGNQPQHF. The CDR3 DNA reads TGTGCCAGCAGTGATCTGTCGGGCAATCAGCCCCAGCATTTT.

This chain connects TRBV19 to TRBJ1-2, with a possible D match to TRBD1 (6 bases). Trimming removed 7 bases from V and 2 bases from J, with 14 bases in between. Germline loops: CDR1 LNHDA, CDR2 SQIVND (reference sequence). This CDR3 spans 14 amino acids. CDR3 sequence reads: CASTPQTGNYGYTF. CDR3 in DNA: TGTGCCAGTACCCCACAGACAGGAAACTATGGCTACACCTTC.

The gene calls are TRBV25-1 and TRBJ1-2; no firm D call. With 1 base removed from V and 13 bases from J, the gap between germline ends came to 10 bases. The CDR3 contains 11 residues. The germline gives CDR1 MGHDK, CDR2 SYGVNS. CDR3 in amino acids: CASSEFPFFTF. The CDR3, as DNA: TGTGCCAGCAGTGAATTCCCTTTCTTCACCTTC.

The J gene is TRBJ2-3, the V gene TRBV27; D possibly corresponds to TRBD1 (7 bases). CDR3 length: 14 amino acids. V shed 7 bases and J shed 4 bases, with 15 bases lying between them. In germline, CDR1 is MNHEY, CDR2 SMNVEV (reference sequence). CDR3 bases: TGTGCCAGCACAAGGGGGCGGGGTTCAGATACGCAGTATTTT. Translation: CASTRGRGSDTQYF.

V is TRBV12-3 or TRBV12-4 and J is TRBJ2-5; D is unclear. V was trimmed by 7 bases and J by 2 bases, leaving 11 bases between them. This CDR3 is built from 13 residues. CDR3 amino acids: CASTITPQETQYF. Here the CDR3 DNA reads TGTGCCAGCACCATCACTCCTCAAGAGACCCAGTACTTC.

The V and J genes are TRBV5-4 and TRBJ2-1; D might be TRBD1 (6 bases). The CDR3 length is 13 residues. Germline CDR1 is SGHNT and CDR2 is YYREEE (reference sequence). V lost 2 bases and J 8 bases, leaving 11 bases between the germline ends. The CDR3 loop is CASSFTQGDEQFF. The CDR3 coding sequence is TGTGCCAGCAGCTTCACACAGGGCGATGAGCAGTTCTTC.

V is TRBV29-1 and J is TRBJ1-2, with TRBD1 as a possible D gene (6 bases). The CDR3 covers 11 residues. The germline V gene has CDR1 SQVTM and CDR2 ANQGSEA. Deletions cut 0 bases from V and 8 bases from J, with 7 bases between. The CDR3 loop reads CSVEDGGGYTF. In DNA, the CDR3 is TGCAGCGTTGAAGATGGGGGCGGCTACACCTTC. Filled out from reference TRBV29-1 and TRBJ1-2, the complete variable domain reads SAVISQKPSRDICQRGTSLTIQCQVDSQVTMMFWYRQQPGQSLTLIATANQGSEATYESGFVIDKFPISRPNLTFSTLTVSNMSPEDSSIYLCSVEDGGGYTFGSGTRLTVV.

This clone was seen only once. The chain joins TRBV12-3 or TRBV12-4 to TRBJ2-3; weak D call: TRBD1 (5 bases). The length of the CDR3 is 13 residues. V shed 7 bases and J shed 2 bases, with 10 bases lying between them. CDR3 in amino acids: CASTPGNTDTQYF. CDR3 DNA sequence: TGTGCCAGCACCCCAGGGAACACAGATACGCAGTATTTT.

The chain employs TRBV6-5 and TRBJ1-2, with D unclear. The CDR3 is 16 residues long. CDR1 and CDR2 from the germline V gene are MNHEY and SVGAGI. Deletions cut 0 bases from V and 4 bases from J, with 15 bases between. The CDR3 sequence is CASSYSHGLTSYGYTF. In nucleotides, the CDR3 is TGTGCCAGCAGTTACTCGCACGGGCTAACTAGCTATGGCTACACCTTC.